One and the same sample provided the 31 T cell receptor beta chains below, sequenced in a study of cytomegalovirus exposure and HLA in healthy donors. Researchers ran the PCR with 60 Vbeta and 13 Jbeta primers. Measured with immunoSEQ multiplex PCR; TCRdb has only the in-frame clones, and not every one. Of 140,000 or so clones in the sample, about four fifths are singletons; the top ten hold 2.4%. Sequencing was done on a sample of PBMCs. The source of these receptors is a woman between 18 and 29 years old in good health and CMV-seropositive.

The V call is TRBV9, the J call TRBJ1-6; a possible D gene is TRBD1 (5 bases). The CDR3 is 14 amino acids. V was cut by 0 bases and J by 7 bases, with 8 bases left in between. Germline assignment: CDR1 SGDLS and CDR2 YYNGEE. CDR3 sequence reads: CASSVGQLNSPLHF. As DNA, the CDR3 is TGTGCCAGCAGCGTAGGACAGCTCAATTCACCCCTCCACTTT. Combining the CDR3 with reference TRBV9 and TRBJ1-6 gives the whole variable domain DSGVTQTPKHLITATGQRVTLRCSPRSGDLSVYWYQQSLDQGLQFLIQYYNGEERAKGNILERFSAQQFPDLHSELNLSSLELGDSALYFCASSVGQLNSPLHFGNGTRLTVT.

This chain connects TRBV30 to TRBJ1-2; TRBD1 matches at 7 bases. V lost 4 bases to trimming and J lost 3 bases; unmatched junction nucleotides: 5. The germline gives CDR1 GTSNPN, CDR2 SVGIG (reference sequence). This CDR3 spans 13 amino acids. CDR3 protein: CAWTRGFDYGYTF. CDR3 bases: TGTGCCTGGACCAGGGGGTTCGACTATGGCTACACCTTC.

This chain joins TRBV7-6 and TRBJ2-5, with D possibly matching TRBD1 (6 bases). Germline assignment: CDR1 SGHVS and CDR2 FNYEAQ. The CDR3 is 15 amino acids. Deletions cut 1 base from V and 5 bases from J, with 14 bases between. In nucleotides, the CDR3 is TGTGCCAGCAGCTTAGAGGGCAGGGGTCGCGAGACCCAGTACTTC. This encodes CASSLEGRGRETQYF.

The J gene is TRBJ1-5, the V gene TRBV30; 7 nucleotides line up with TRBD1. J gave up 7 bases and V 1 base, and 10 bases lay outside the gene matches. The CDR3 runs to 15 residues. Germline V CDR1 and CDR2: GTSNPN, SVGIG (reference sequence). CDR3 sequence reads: CAWSEPYRGSQPQHF. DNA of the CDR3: TGTGCCTGGAGTGAGCCCTACAGGGGAAGCCAGCCCCAGCATTTT.

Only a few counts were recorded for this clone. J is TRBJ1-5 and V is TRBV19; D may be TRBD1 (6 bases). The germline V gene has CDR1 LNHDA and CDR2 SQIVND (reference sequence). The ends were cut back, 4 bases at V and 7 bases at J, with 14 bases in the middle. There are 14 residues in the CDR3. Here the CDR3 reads CASSSGQGNQPQHF. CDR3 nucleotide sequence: TGTGCCAGTAGTAGCGGGCAGGGGAACCAGCCCCAGCATTTT.

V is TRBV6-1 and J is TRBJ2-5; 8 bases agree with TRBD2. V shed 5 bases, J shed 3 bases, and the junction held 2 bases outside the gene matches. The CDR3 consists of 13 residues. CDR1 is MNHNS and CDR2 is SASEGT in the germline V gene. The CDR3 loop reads CASSRAGEETQYF. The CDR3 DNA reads TGTGCCAGCAGTCGAGCGGGGGAAGAGACCCAGTACTTC.

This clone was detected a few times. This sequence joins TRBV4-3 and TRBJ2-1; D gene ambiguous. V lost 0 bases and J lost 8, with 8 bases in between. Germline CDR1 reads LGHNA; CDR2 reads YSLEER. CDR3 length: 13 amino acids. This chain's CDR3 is CASSQDSVDEQFF. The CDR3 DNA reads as TGCGCCAGCAGCCAAGATTCGGTCGATGAGCAGTTCTTC.

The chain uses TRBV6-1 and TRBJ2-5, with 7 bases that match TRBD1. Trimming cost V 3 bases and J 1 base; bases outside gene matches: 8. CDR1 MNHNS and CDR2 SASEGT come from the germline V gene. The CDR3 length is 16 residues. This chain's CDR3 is CASSDVLSGGQETQYF. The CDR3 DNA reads TGTGCCAGCAGTGACGTCTTGTCAGGGGGCCAAGAGACCCAGTACTTC.

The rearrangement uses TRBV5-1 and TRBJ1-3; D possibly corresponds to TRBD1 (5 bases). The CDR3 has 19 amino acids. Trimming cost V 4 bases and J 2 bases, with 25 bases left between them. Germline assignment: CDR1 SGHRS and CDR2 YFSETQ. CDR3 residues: CASSHTGGMARVTGNTIYF. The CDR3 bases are TGCGCCAGCAGCCATACCGGAGGGATGGCCAGGGTTACTGGAAACACCATATATTTT.

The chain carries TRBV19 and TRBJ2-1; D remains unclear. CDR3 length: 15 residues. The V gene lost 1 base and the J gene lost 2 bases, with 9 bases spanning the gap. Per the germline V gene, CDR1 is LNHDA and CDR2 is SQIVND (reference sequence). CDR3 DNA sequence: TGTGCCAGTAGTATAGTACCGGTTACCTACAATGAGCAGTTCTTC. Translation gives CASSIVPVTYNEQFF.

The CDR3 reads CASRVPGQGGETQYF. DNA of the CDR3: TGTGCCAGCAGGGTACCGGGACAGGGAGGAGAGACCCAGTACTTC. V is TRBV6-1 and J is TRBJ2-5, with 9 nucleotides matching TRBD1. V gave up 6 bases and J gave up 4 bases; unmatched junction bases: 9. Germline assignment: CDR1 MNHNS and CDR2 SASEGT. The CDR3 is 15 residues long.

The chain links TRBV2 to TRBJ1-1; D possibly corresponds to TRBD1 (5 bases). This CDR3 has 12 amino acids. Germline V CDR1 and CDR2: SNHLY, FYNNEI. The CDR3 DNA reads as TGTGCTAGGGGCAGCATGAACACTGAAGCTTTCTTT. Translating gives CARGSMNTEAFF.

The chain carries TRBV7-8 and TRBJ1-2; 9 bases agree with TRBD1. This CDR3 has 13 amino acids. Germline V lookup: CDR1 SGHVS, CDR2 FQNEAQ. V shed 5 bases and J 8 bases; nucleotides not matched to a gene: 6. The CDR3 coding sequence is TGTGCCAGCAGCCTAAGGACAGGGGACGGCTACACCTTC. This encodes CASSLRTGDGYTF.

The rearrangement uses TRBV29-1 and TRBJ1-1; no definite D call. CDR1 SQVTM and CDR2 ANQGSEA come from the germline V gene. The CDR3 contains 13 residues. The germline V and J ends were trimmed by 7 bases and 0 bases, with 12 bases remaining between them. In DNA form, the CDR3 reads TGCAGCGCCCTCAGCGATATGAACACTGAAGCTTTCTTT. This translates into CSALSDMNTEAFF.

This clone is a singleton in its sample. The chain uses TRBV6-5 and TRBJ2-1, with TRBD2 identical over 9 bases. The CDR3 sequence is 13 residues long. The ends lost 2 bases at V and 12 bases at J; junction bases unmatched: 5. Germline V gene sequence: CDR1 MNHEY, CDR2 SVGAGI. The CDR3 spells CASSYKAGGGQFF. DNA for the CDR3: TGTGCCAGCAGTTACAAAGCGGGGGGCGGGCAGTTCTTC.

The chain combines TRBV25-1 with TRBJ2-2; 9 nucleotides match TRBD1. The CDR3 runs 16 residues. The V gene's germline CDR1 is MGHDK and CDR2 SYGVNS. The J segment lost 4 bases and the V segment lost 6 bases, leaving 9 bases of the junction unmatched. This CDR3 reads CASRGTGMSGTGELFF. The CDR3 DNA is TGTGCCAGCAGAGGGACAGGGATGTCTGGCACCGGGGAGCTGTTTTTT.

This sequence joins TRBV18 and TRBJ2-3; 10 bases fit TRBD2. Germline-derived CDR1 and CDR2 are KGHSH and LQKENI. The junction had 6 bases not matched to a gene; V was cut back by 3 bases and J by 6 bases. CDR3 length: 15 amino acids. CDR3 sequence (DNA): TGTGCCAGCTCACCGAAGCGGGGGGGCCTCGATACGCAGTATTTT. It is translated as CASSPKRGGLDTQYF.

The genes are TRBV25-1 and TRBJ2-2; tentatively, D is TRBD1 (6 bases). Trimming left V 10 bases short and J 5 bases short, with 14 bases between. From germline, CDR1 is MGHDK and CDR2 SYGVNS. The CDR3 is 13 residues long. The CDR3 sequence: CATRTEGTGELFF. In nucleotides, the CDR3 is TGTGCCACGAGGACAGAAGGGACCGGGGAGCTGTTTTTT.

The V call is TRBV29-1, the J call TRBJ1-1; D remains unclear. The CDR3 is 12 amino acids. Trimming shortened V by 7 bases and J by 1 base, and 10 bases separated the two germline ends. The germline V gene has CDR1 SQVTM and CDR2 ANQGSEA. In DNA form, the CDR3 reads TGCAGCGCGTGGCGGGGGAACACTGAAGCTTTCTTT. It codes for CSAWRGNTEAFF.

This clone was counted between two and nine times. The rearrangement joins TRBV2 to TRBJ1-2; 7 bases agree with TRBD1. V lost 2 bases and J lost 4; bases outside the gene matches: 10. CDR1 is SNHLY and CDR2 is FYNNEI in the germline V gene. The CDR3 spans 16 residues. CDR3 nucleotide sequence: TGTGCCAGCAGTGAAACCAGACAGGGTCCAACCTATGGCTACACCTTC. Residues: CASSETRQGPTYGYTF.

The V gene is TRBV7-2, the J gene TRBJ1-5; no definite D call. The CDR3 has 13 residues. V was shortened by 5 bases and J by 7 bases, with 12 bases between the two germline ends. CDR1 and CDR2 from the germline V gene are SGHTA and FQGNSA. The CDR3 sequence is CASSDDGFQPQHF. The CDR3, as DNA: TGTGCCAGCAGCGACGACGGGTTCCAGCCCCAGCATTTT.

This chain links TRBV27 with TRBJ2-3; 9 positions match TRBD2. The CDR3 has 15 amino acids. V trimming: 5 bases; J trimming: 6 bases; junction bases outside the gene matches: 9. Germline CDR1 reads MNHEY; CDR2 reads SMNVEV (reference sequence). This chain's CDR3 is CASSITGLASDTQYF. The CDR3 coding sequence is TGTGCCAGCAGTATCACGGGACTAGCTTCCGATACGCAGTATTTT.

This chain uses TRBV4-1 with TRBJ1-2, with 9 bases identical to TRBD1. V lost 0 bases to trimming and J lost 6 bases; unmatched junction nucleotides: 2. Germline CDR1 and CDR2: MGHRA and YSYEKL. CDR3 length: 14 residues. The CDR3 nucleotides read TGCGCCAGCAGCCAAGAAAGGACAGGGGATGGCTACACCTTC. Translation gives CASSQERTGDGYTF.

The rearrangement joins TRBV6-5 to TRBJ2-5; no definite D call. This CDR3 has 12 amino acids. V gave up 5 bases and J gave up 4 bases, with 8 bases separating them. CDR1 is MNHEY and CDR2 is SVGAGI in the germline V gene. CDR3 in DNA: TGTGCCAGCAGTCAGACTGGAGAGACCCAGTACTTC. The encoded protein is CASSQTGETQYF.

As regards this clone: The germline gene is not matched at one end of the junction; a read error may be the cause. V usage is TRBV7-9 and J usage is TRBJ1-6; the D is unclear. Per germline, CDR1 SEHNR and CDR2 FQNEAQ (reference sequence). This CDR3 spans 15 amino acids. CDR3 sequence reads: CSSRYDPGAGSPLHF. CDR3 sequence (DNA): TGTTCCAGCAGATACGATCCGGGAGCGGGTTCACCCCTCCACTTT. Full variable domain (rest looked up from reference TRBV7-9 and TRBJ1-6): DTGVSQNPRHKITKRGQNVTFRCDPISEHNRLYWYRQTLGQGPEFLTYFQNEAQLEKSRLLSDRFSAERPKGSFSTLEIQRTEQGDSAMYLCSSRYDPGAGSPLHFGNGTRLTVT.

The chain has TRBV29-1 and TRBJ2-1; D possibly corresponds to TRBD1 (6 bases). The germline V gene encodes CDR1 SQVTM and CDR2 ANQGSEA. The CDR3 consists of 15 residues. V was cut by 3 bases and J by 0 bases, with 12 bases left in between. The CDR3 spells CSVDPDRSSYNEQFF. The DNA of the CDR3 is TGCAGCGTTGACCCGGACAGAAGCTCCTACAATGAGCAGTTCTTC.

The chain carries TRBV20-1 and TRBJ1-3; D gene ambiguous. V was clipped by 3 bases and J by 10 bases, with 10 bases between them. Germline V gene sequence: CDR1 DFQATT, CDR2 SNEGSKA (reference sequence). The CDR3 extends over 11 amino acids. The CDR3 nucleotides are TGCAGTGCTAGGTCTGCGGGGACCATATATTTT. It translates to CSARSAGTIYF.

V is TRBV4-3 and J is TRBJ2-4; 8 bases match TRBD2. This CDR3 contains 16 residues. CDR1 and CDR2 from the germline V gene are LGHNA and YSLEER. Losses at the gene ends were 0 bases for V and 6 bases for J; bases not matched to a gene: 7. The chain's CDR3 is CASSQDRRAGGNIQYF. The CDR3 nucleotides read TGCGCCAGCAGCCAAGATCGGAGGGCGGGGGGAAACATTCAGTACTTC.

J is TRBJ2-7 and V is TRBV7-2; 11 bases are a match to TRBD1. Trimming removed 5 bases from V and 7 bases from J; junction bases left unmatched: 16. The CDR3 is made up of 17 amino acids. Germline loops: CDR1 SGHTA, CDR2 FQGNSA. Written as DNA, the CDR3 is TGTGCCAGCAGCCCCAGCCGCGGGACAGGGGGTCGAGGGGAGCAGTACTTC. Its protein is CASSPSRGTGGRGEQYF. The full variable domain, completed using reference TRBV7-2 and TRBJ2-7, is GAGVSQSPSNKVTEKGKDVELRCDPISGHTALYWYRQSLGQGLEFLIYFQGNSAPDKSGLPSDRFSAERTGGSVSTLTIQRTQQEDSAVYLCASSPSRGTGGRGEQYFGPGTRLTVT.

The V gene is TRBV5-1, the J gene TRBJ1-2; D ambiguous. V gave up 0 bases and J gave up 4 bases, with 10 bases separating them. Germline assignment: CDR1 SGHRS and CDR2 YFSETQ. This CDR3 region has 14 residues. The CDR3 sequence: CASSLAGIGYGYTF. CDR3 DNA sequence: TGCGCCAGCAGCTTGGCCGGGATCGGCTATGGCTACACCTTC.

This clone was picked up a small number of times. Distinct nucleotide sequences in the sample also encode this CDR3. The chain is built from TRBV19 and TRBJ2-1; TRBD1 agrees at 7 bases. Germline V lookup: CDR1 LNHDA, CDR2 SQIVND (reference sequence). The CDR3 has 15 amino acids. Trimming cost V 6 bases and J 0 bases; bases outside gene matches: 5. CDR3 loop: CASRLDRSSYNEQFF. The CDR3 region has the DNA TGTGCCAGTAGACTGGACAGGAGCTCCTACAATGAGCAGTTCTTC.